This T cell receptor beta chain came from a study of shared clonotypes between healthy human individuals. About the research overall: Donors consisted of two women and a few men between 18 and 49.

Per the germline V gene, CDR1 is SGHRS and CDR2 is YFSETQ. The CDR3 length is 15 residues. With V trimmed by 4 bases and J by 4 bases, 4 bases remained unmatched. With respect to this clone: The target antigen is unknown.

Notes on the study in general: Incompleteness in sorted-subset sequencing, despite large depth, was shown by rarefaction.

The data were produced by immunoSEQ multiplex PCR, yet TCRdb's version contains in-frame clones alone and is incomplete. Of 2 million to 3 million clones detected, roughly 93% appear once; the ten largest clones hold approximately 0.37%. Donors comprised healthy HIV-negative adults lacking recent acute infections or vaccinations. Sequencing input: naive CD4+ T cells from PBMCs. The subset denotes: CD45RA+ positively selected. The chain employs TRBV5-1 and TRBJ2-3; 12 nucleotides match TRBD1. The TCR comes from a man aged 18 to 30 in good health. Some clones in this sample may be carry-over from other donors' samples. The DNA of the CDR3 is TGCGCCAGCAGCACAGGGACAGGGGGCGCAGATACGCAGTATTTT. Protein product: CASSTGTGGADTQYF.